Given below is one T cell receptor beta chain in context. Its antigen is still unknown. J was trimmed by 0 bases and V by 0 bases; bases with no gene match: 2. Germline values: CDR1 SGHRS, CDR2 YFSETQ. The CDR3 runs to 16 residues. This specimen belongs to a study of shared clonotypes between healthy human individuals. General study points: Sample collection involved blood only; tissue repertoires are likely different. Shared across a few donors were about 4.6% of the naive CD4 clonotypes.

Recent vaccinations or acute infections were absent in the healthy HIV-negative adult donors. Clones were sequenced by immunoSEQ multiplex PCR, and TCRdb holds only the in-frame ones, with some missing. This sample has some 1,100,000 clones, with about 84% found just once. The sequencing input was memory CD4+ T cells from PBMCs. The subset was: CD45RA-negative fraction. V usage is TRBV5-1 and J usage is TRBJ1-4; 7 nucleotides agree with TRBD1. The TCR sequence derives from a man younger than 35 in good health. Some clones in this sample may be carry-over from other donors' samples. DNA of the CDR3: TGCGCCAGCAGCTTGGCGGACAGGTCAACTAATGAAAAACTGTTTTTT. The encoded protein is CASSLADRSTNEKLFF.